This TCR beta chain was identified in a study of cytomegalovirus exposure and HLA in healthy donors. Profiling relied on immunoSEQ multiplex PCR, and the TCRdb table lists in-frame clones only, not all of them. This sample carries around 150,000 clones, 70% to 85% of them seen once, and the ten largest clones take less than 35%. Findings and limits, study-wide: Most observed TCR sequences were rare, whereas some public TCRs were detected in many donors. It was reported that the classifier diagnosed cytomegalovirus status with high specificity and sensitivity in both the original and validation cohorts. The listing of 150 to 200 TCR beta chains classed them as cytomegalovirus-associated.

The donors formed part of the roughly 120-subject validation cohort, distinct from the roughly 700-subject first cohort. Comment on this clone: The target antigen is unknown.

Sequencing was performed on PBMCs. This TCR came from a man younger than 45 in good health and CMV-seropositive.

CDR3 nucleotide sequence: TGTGCCTGGACCGTGACATCGAGCTCTGGAAACACCATATATTTT. Translating it yields CAWTVTSSSGNTIYF. The chain uses TRBV30 and TRBJ1-3; D not certain. This CDR3 has 15 residues. V lost 4 bases, J lost 0 bases, and 13 bases lay in between. Germline-derived CDR1 and CDR2 are GTSNPN and SVGIG (reference sequence).